This T cell receptor (beta chain) was captured by sequencing in a study of response to subunit inactivated influenza vaccine. V lost 0 bases and J 7 bases, leaving 10 bases between the germline ends. The CDR3 has 14 amino acids. Germline CDR1 and CDR2: LNHNV and YYDKDF (reference sequence). Regarding the study as a whole: Authors suggested that a seasonal influenza vaccination recruits few new T cells each time.

TCRdb recomputed calls from the RT-PCR reads with MiXCR, one row per CDR3 protein. The sample contains 500,000 to 600,000 distinct CDR3 sequences, over 10% of which appear only once. This clonotype was counted only a few times. Antigen unknown. This rearrangement joins TRBV15 to TRBJ2-1; no firm D call. The sample was PBMCs from blood, taken roughly 6 weeks after vaccination. The sequence was obtained from a man aged 50-59 years who received an inactivated influenza vaccine. The CDR3 sequence: CATSRDRASNEQFF. CDR3 nucleotides: TGTGCCACCAGCAGAGATCGGGCTTCAAATGAGCAGTTCTTC. The full variable domain, with the rest looked up from reference TRBV15 and TRBJ2-1, is DAMVIQNPRYQVTQFGKPVTLSCSQTLNHNVMYWYQQKSSQAPKLLFHYYDKDFNNEADTPDNFQSRRPNTSFCFLDIRSPGLGDTAMYLCATSRDRASNEQFFGPGTRLTVL.